The clone carrying this T cell receptor beta chain was seen only a few times. Its specificity is unknown. MiXCR was run by TCRdb on the reads, yielding one entry per CDR3 protein. The sample yields 650,000 to 900,000 distinct CDR3 sequences, 30% to 35% seen once. The germline gives CDR1 SNHLY, CDR2 FYNNEI. V lost 11 bases, J lost 0 bases, and 7 bases lay in between. This CDR3 comprises 11 residues. This sample was taken from a study of T cell repertoires in cytomegalovirus infection. General observations from the study: CMV-specific TCR beta clonotypes restricted by HLA-C were the ones dominating the ex vivo response.

The sequenced sample was cultured CD8+ T cells from PBMCs, obtained from culture after CMV antigen stimulation. This sequence was found in a human donor in good health (CMV status not recorded). Some clones in this sample may be carry-over from other donors' samples. This chain links TRBV2 with TRBJ1-1; no definite D call. The CDR3 coding sequence is TGTGCCGCGCCGGTGAACACTGAAGCTTTCTTT. It yields the protein CAAPVNTEAFF.